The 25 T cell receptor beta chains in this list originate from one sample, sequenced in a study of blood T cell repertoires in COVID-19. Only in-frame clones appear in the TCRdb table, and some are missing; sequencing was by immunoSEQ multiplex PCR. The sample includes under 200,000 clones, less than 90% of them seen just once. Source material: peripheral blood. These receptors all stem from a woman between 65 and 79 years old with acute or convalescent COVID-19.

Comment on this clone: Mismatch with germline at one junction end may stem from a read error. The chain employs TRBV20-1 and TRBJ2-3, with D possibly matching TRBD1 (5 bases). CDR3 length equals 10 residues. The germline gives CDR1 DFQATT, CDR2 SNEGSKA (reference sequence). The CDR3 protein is CSASTGTQYF. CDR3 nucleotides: TGCAGTGCTTCTACAGGTACGCAGTATTTT.

The DNA for the CDR3 is TGTGCCAGCAGCCTTATAGCGGGAGGGGCTTTTTTTACAGATACGCAGTATTTT. Its translation: CASSLIAGGAFFTDTQYF. The chain links TRBV7-2 to TRBJ2-3, with 11 nucleotides matching TRBD2. The CDR3 totals 18 residues. Germline V gene sequence: CDR1 SGHTA, CDR2 FQGNSA. Trimming cost V 5 bases and J 3 bases; bases outside gene matches: 13. The full variable domain, with the rest looked up from reference TRBV7-2 and TRBJ2-3, is GAGVSQSPSNKVTEKGKDVELRCDPISGHTALYWYRQSLGQGLEFLIYFQGNSAPDKSGLPSDRFSAERTGGSVSTLTIQRTQQEDSAVYLCASSLIAGGAFFTDTQYFGPGTRLTVL.

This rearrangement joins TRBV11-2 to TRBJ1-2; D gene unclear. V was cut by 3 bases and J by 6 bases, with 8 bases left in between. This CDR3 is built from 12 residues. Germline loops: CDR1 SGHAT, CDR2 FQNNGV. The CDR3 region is CASSFSRNGYTF. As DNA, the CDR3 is TGTGCCAGCAGCTTTTCCAGAAATGGCTACACCTTC.

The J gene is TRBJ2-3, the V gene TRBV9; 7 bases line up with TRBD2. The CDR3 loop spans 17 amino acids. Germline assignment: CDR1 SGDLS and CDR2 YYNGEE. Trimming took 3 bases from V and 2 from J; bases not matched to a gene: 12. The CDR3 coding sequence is TGTGCCAGCAGCGCCCAGCGGGGACTCCAACCCACAGATACGCAGTATTTT. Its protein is CASSAQRGLQPTDTQYF.

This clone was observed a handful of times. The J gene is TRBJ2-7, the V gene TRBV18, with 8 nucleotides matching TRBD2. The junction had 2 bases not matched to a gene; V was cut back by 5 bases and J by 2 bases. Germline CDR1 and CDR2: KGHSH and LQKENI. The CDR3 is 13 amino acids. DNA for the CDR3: TGTGCCAGCTCAGGGACTAGAGCCTACGAGCAGTACTTC. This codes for CASSGTRAYEQYF.

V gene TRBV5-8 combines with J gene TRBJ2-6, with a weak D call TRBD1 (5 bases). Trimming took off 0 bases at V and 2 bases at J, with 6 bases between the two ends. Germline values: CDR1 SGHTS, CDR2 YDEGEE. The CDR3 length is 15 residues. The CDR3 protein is CASSLGGAGANVLTF. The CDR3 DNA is TGTGCCAGCAGCTTGGGGGGCGCTGGGGCCAACGTCCTGACTTTC.

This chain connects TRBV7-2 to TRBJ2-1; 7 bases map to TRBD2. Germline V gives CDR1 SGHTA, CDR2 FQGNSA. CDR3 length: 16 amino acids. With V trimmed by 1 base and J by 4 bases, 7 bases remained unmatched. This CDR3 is CASSLGGTISYNEQFF. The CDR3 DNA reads TGTGCCAGCAGCTTAGGGGGGACTATCTCGTACAATGAGCAGTTCTTC.

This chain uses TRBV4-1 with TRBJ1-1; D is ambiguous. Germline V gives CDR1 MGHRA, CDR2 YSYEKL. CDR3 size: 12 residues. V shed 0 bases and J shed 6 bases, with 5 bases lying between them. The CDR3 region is CASSQESSEAFF. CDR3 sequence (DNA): TGCGCCAGCAGCCAAGAATCGTCTGAAGCTTTCTTT.

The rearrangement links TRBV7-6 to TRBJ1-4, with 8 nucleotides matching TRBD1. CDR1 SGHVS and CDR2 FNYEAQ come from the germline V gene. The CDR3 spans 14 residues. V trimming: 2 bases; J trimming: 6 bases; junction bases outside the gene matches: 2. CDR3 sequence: CASSLLDRDEKLFF. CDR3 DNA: TGTGCCAGCAGCTTATTGGACAGGGATGAAAAACTGTTTTTT.

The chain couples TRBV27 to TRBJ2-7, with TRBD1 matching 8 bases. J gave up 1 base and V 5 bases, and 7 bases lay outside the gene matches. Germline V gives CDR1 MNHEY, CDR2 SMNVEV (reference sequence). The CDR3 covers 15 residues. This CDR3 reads CASSARTGWSYEQYF. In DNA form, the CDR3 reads TGTGCCAGCAGTGCCCGGACAGGGTGGTCCTACGAGCAGTACTTC.

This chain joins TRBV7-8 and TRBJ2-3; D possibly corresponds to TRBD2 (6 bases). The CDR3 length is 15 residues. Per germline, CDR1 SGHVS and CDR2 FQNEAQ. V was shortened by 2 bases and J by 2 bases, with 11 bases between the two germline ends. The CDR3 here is CASSLTGVYTDTQYF. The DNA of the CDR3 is TGTGCCAGCAGCTTAACGGGGGTTTACACAGATACGCAGTATTTT. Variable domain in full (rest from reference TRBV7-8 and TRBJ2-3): GAGVSQSPRYKVAKRGQDVALRCDPISGHVSLFWYQQALGQGPEFLTYFQNEAQLDKSGLPSDRFFAERPEGSVSTLKIQRTQQEDSAVYLCASSLTGVYTDTQYFGPGTRLTVL.

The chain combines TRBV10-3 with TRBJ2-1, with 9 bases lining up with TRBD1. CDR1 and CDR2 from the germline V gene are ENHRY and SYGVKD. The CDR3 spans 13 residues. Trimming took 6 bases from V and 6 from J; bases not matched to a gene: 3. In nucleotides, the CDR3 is TGTGCCATCAGGGAGACAGGGGGCAATGAGCAGTTCTTC. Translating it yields CAIRETGGNEQFF.

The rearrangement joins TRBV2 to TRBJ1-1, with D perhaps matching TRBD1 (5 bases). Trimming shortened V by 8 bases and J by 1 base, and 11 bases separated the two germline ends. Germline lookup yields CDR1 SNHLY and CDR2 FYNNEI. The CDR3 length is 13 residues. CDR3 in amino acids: CASLSDTNTEAFF. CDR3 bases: TGTGCCAGCTTGTCGGACACGAACACTGAAGCTTTCTTT. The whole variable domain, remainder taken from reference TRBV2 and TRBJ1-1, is EPEVTQTPSHQVTQMGQEVILRCVPISNHLYFYWYRQILGQKVEFLVSFYNNEISEKSEIFDDQFSVERPDGSNFTLKIRSTKLEDSAMYFCASLSDTNTEAFFGQGTRLTVV.

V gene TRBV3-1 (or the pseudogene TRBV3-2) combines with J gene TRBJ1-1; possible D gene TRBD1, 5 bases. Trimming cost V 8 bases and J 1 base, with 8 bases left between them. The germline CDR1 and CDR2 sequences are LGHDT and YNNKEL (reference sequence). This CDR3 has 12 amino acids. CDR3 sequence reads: CASPGGNTEAFF. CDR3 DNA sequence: TGTGCCAGCCCCGGGGGGAACACTGAAGCTTTCTTT.

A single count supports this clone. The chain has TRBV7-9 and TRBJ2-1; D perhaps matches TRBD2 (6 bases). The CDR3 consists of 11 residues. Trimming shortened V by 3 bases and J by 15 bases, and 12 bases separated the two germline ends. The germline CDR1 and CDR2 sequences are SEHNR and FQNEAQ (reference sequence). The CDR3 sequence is CASSLGDSRFF. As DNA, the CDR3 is TGTGCCAGCAGCTTGGGGGACTCTCGGTTCTTC.

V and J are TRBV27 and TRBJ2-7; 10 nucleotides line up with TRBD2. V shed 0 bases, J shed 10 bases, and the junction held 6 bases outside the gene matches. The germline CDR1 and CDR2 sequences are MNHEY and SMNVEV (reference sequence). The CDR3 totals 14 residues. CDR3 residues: CASSLSLAGDPQYF. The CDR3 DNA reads TGTGCCAGCAGTTTATCGCTAGCGGGAGACCCTCAGTACTTC.

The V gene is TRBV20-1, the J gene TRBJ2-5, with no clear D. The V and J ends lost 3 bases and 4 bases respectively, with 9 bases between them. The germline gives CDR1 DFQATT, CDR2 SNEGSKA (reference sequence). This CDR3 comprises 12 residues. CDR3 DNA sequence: TGCAGTGCTAGTGCGAACAGAGAGACCCAGTACTTC. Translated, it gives CSASANRETQYF.

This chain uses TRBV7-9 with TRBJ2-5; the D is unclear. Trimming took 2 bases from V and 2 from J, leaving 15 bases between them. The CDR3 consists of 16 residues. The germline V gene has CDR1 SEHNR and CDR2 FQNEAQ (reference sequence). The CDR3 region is CASSLSRGRIQETQYF. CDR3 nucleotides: TGTGCCAGCAGCTTATCGAGAGGCCGTATTCAAGAGACCCAGTACTTC.

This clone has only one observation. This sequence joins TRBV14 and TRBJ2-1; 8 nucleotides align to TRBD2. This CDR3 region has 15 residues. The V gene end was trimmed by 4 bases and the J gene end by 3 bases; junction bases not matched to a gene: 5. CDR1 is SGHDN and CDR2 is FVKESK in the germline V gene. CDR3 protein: CASSLVLAVYNEQFF. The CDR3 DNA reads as TGTGCCAGCAGCCTGGTACTAGCGGTCTACAATGAGCAGTTCTTC.

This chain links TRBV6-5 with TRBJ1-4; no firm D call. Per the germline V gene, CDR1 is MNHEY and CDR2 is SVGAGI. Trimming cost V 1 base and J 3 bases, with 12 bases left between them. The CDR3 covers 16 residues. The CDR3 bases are TGTGCCAGCAGTTACTACCCGGGGTCACCTAATGAAAAACTGTTTTTT. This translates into CASSYYPGSPNEKLFF.

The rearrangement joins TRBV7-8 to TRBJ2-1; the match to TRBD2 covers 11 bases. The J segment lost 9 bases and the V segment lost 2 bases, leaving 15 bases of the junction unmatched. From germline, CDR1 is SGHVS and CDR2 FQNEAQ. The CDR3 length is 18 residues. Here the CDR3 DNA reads TGTGCCAGCAGCTTAAGGTTAGCGGGGGGGCAAACCGCATTTGAGCAGTTCTTC. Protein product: CASSLRLAGGQTAFEQFF. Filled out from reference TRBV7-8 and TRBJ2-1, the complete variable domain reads GAGVSQSPRYKVAKRGQDVALRCDPISGHVSLFWYQQALGQGPEFLTYFQNEAQLDKSGLPSDRFFAERPEGSVSTLKIQRTQQEDSAVYLCASSLRLAGGQTAFEQFFGPGTRLTVL.

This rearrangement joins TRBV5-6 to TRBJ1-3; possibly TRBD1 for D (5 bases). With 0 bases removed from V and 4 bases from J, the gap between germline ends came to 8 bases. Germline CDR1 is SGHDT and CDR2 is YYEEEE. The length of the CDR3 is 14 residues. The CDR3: CASSLVGGGNTIYF. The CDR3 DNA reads TGTGCCAGCAGCTTGGTGGGGGGAGGAAACACCATATATTTT. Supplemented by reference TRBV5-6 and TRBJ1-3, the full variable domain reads DAGVTQSPTHLIKTRGQQVTLRCSPKSGHDTVSWYQQALGQGPQFIFQYYEEEERQRGNFPDRFSGHQFPNYSSELNVNALLLGDSALYLCASSLVGGGNTIYFGEGSWLTVV.

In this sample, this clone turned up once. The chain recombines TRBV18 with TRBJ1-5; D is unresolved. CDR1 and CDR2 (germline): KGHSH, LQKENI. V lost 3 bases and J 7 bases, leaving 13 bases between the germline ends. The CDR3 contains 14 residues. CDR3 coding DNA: TGTGCCAGCTCACCCACGAGGGTGGGCCAGCCCCAGCATTTT. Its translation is CASSPTRVGQPQHF.

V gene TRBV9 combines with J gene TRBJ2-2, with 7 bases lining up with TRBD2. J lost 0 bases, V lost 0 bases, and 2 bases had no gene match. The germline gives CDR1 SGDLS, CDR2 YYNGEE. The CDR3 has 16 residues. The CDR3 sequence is CASSVEGGPNTGELFF. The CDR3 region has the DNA TGTGCCAGCAGCGTAGAGGGAGGGCCGAACACCGGGGAGCTGTTTTTT.

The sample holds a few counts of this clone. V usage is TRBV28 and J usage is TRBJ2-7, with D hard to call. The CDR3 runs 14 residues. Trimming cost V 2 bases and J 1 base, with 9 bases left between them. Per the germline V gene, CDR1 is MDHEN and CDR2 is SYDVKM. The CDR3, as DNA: TGTGCCAGCAGTTTAGTCGGCGGTTCCTACGAGCAGTACTTC. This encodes CASSLVGGSYEQYF.